This TCR beta chain emerged from a study of OX40 agonist ivuxolimab in advanced cancers. Libraries were prepared by immunoSEQ multiplex PCR; TCRdb keeps only in-frame clonotypes and omits some of them. Altogether tens of thousands of clones are present, about 86% being singletons, with the ten largest covering approximately 29%. CDR3 length: 13 amino acids. Germline loops: CDR1 MDHEN, CDR2 SYDVKM. Trimming removed 8 bases at V and 0 bases at J, with 10 bases between. This TCR came from an adult with an advanced solid tumor such as melanoma, head and neck, liver or kidney cancer. Sequenced here: CD4+ or CD8+ T cells sorted from blood, sampled in a trial of the OX40 agonist ivuxolimab. The genes are TRBV28 and TRBJ1-2; D is possibly TRBD1 (5 bases). CDR3 sequence reads: CASRDVANYGYTF. In DNA form, the CDR3 reads TGTGCCAGCCGGGACGTAGCTAACTATGGCTACACCTTC.